This is a list of T cell receptor beta chains from one sample in a study of CD8 T cells in ankylosing spondylitis. One entry per CDR3 protein, called by TCRdb with MiXCR from the 5' RACE reads. The top ten hold about 8.2% of the sample, which has 250,000 to 300,000 distinct CDR3 sequences, around 20% seen once. Sequencing was carried out using blood, either unsorted or a sorted T cell fraction (not recorded which). These receptors all come from a male donor with ankylosing spondylitis or in good health (not recorded which). Both conserved end residues are part of each CDR3. The order of the fields is CDR3 DNA, CDR3 protein, clone size, V gene, J gene, D gene. A D gene is named only where the DNA matches it firmly. Size is omitted from some rows. Given values are once, few, many or a class for expanded clones.

DNA: TGTGCCAGCAGCCAAGATGAGTGGAGGGGGCAGGATGAGCAGTTCTTC; CDR3: CASSQDEWRGQDEQFF; size: many; V: TRBV3-1; J: TRBJ2-1; D: NA
DNA: TGCAGCGTTGAAGGGACTAGCGGGAGCAATGAGCAGTTCTTC; CDR3: CSVEGTSGSNEQFF; size: NA; V: TRBV29-1; J: TRBJ2-1; D: TRBD2
DNA: TGCAGTGCGTCCGGGACAATGGGGGGTGAGCAGTTCTTC; CDR3: CSASGTMGGEQFF; size: many; V: TRBV20-1; J: TRBJ2-1; D: NA
DNA: TGTGCCACCATGGGGGTCACCGGGGAGCTGTTTTTT; CDR3: CATMGVTGELFF; size: few; V: TRBV24-1; J: TRBJ2-2; D: NA
DNA: TGCGCCAGCAGCTTGATCGTCTCGTCGAACATTCAGTACTTC; CDR3: CASSLIVSSNIQYF; size: many; V: TRBV5-1; J: TRBJ2-4; D: NA
DNA: TGCAGTGCTGGTGGCGGGGGGACGCCTGAGACAGATACGCAGTATTTT; CDR3: CSAGGGGTPETDTQYF; size: NA; V: TRBV20-1; J: TRBJ2-3; D: TRBD2
DNA: TGTGCCACCAGTGAGTTCACCGGGACAATGCAGTTCTTC; CDR3: CATSEFTGTMQFF; size: few; V: TRBV24-1; J: TRBJ2-1; D: NA
DNA: TGTGCCATCAGGGAGACAGGGTCGGCAGATACGCAGTATTTT; CDR3: CAIRETGSADTQYF; size: few; V: TRBV10-3; J: TRBJ2-3; D: TRBD1
DNA: TGTGCCATCAGTGATCCCATGAAAATCGATACAGATACGCAGTATTTT; CDR3: CAISDPMKIDTDTQYF; size: few; V: TRBV10-3; J: TRBJ2-3; D: NA
DNA: TGTGCCAGCAGTTTCCCGGGGACAGCGAACACTGAAGCTTTCTTT; CDR3: CASSFPGTANTEAFF; size: NA; V: TRBV12-3/TRBV12-4; J: TRBJ1-1; D: TRBD1
DNA: TGTGCCAGCAGTGTTCGGGGAAGCACCGGGGAGCTGTTTTTT; CDR3: CASSVRGSTGELFF; size: few; V: TRBV2; J: TRBJ2-2; D: NA
DNA: TGCAGCGTTGTCGCAGGGGGTGTCTCCTACAATGAGCAGTTCTTC; CDR3: CSVVAGGVSYNEQFF; size: NA; V: TRBV29-1; J: TRBJ2-1; D: TRBD1
DNA: TGTGCCAGCAGTTTTGGGATCCAAGAGACCCAGTACTTC; CDR3: CASSFGIQETQYF; size: many; V: TRBV12-3/TRBV12-4; J: TRBJ2-5; D: NA
DNA: TGCGCCAGCAGCTTGGATCGTCAGGGGGCTTTTGGCTACACCTTC; CDR3: CASSLDRQGAFGYTF; size: few; V: TRBV5-1; J: TRBJ1-2; D: TRBD1
DNA: TGTGCCAGCAGCGTAGGAGGGGACCTAGAGACCCAGTACTTC; CDR3: CASSVGGDLETQYF; size: few; V: TRBV9; J: TRBJ2-5; D: NA
DNA: TGTGCCAGCAGAGGGACAGCCCAGGGGACTGAAGCTTTCTTT; CDR3: CASRGTAQGTEAFF; size: few; V: TRBV12-3/TRBV12-4; J: TRBJ1-1; D: TRBD1
DNA: TGTGCCAGCAGTTACCGGGACACTAACACTGAAGCTTTCTTT; CDR3: CASSYRDTNTEAFF; size: NA; V: TRBV6-5; J: TRBJ1-1; D: NA
DNA: TGCAGCGTTGGCGGGGGCAATGAGCAGTTCTTC; CDR3: CSVGGGNEQFF; size: many; V: TRBV29-1; J: TRBJ2-1; D: TRBD2
DNA: TGTGCCAGCAGTTCCCTCTCCCAAGTCCCCTATGGCTACACCTTC; CDR3: CASSSLSQVPYGYTF; size: few; V: TRBV6-2/TRBV6-3; J: TRBJ1-2; D: NA
DNA: TGTGCCAGCAGCCAAGTACCCGGCGCCGGGGAGCTGTTTTTT; CDR3: CASSQVPGAGELFF; size: NA; V: TRBV3-1; J: TRBJ2-2; D: NA
DNA: TGCGCCAGCAGTCAATCGGACACCCTGTATCGCTATGGGGCCAACGTCCTGACTTTC; CDR3: CASSQSDTLYRYGANVLTF; size: NA; V: TRBV23-1; J: TRBJ2-6; D: NA
DNA: TGCGCCAGCCAGGGAGGGACTAGCGGGAGCTACAATGAGCAGTTCTTC; CDR3: CASQGGTSGSYNEQFF; size: few; V: TRBV5-1; J: TRBJ2-1; D: TRBD2
DNA: TGCAGTGCTAGAGATGACGGGGGTACGGAGACCCAGTACTTC; CDR3: CSARDDGGTETQYF; size: few; V: TRBV20-1; J: TRBJ2-5; D: NA
DNA: TGTGCCAGCAGCGTAGAGGGCAGGGTGGATCAGCCCCAGCATTTT; CDR3: CASSVEGRVDQPQHF; size: NA; V: TRBV9; J: TRBJ1-5; D: NA
DNA: TGCGCCAGCAGTCGAGACAGCCATAATTCACCCCTCCACTTT; CDR3: CASSRDSHNSPLHF; size: few; V: TRBV5-1; J: TRBJ1-6; D: NA
DNA: TGCGCCAGCAGCCCCAGGGTTGACTATGGCTACACCTTC; CDR3: CASSPRVDYGYTF; size: few; V: TRBV5-1; J: TRBJ1-2; D: NA
DNA: TGTGCCAGCAGCTTAGGGGCAGGGCTTTGGGAGACCCAGTACTTC; CDR3: CASSLGAGLWETQYF; size: few; V: TRBV7-7; J: TRBJ2-5; D: NA
DNA: TGCAGTGCTTTGGACAGGGGGCCGCATAGCAATCAGCCCCAGCATTTT; CDR3: CSALDRGPHSNQPQHF; size: few; V: TRBV20-1; J: TRBJ1-5; D: TRBD1
DNA: TGTGCCAGCAGCCCAGCAGGGACTGCCACAGATACGCAGTATTTT; CDR3: CASSPAGTATDTQYF; size: NA; V: TRBV11-2; J: TRBJ2-3; D: NA
DNA: TGTGCCAGCAGTTACTTTTGGGGGGCCCAAGCAAATCAGCCCCAGCATTTT; CDR3: CASSYFWGAQANQPQHF; size: NA; V: TRBV6-2/TRBV6-3; J: TRBJ1-5; D: NA
DNA: TGTGCCAGCAGCGTTCCAGGGAACACTGAAGCTTTCTTT; CDR3: CASSVPGNTEAFF; size: many; V: TRBV12-3/TRBV12-4; J: TRBJ1-1; D: NA
DNA: TGTGCCAGCAGTTTAGCTTGGGCGGGGACAGGGCACCTTAACACTGAAGCTTTCTTT; CDR3: CASSLAWAGTGHLNTEAFF; size: NA; V: TRBV12-3/TRBV12-4; J: TRBJ1-1; D: TRBD1
DNA: TGTGCCAGCAGCCAGGGACCGGGACCTGGCCCGGTTAGTGAGCAGTTCTTC; CDR3: CASSQGPGPGPVSEQFF; size: NA; V: TRBV4-2; J: TRBJ2-1; D: NA
DNA: TGCAGTGCTAGAACCGGGACTAGCGGGAGGAATGAGCAGTTCTTC; CDR3: CSARTGTSGRNEQFF; size: few; V: TRBV20-1; J: TRBJ2-1; D: TRBD2
DNA: TGTGCCAGCAGTTCCGACAGGGGGAGAGGGACAGATACGCAGTATTTT; CDR3: CASSSDRGRGTDTQYF; size: few; V: TRBV28; J: TRBJ2-3; D: TRBD1
DNA: TGTGCCCGGCCCGGGAGGGACGCAGATACGCAGTATTTT; CDR3: CARPGRDADTQYF; size: few; V: TRBV12-3/TRBV12-4; J: TRBJ2-3; D: TRBD2
DNA: TGTGCCAGCAGTACTACAGGGCTCTATGGCTACACCTTC; CDR3: CASSTTGLYGYTF; size: few; V: TRBV6-5; J: TRBJ1-2; D: NA
DNA: TGTGCCATCAGCCCCCGGCAGGAGACCTATGGCTACACCTTC; CDR3: CAISPRQETYGYTF; size: many; V: TRBV10-3; J: TRBJ1-2; D: NA
DNA: TGTGCCAGCAGCTTGGCGGCACCAGCTAACTATGGCTACACCTTC; CDR3: CASSLAAPANYGYTF; size: NA; V: TRBV5-6; J: TRBJ1-2; D: NA
DNA: TGTGCCAGCAGCGCGACAGGGATGGGGAACACTGAAGCTTTCTTT; CDR3: CASSATGMGNTEAFF; size: NA; V: TRBV9; J: TRBJ1-1; D: TRBD1
DNA: TGTGCCAGCAGTCCTCGTTCGGCCGGGGAGCTGTTTTTT; CDR3: CASSPRSAGELFF; size: NA; V: TRBV12-3/TRBV12-4; J: TRBJ2-2; D: NA
DNA: TGTGCCAGCAGTTTGTCCGCAGGGGCCCGAACCGGGGAGCTGTTTTTT; CDR3: CASSLSAGARTGELFF; size: few; V: TRBV27; J: TRBJ2-2; D: NA
DNA: TGTGCCAGCGGATATCGGGGACTAGACTGGGAAGACACCGGGGAGCTGTTTTTT; CDR3: CASGYRGLDWEDTGELFF; size: NA; V: TRBV19; J: TRBJ2-2; D: TRBD2
DNA: TGTGCCATCAGTGCGGGACAGGGTACAAACACCATATATTTT; CDR3: CAISAGQGTNTIYF; size: many; V: TRBV10-3; J: TRBJ1-3; D: TRBD1
DNA: TGTGCCAGCAGTTTTTTGGGGGAGGTTGGCAATGAGCAGTTCTTC; CDR3: CASSFLGEVGNEQFF; size: NA; V: TRBV28; J: TRBJ2-1; D: NA
DNA: TGTGCCAGCAGATCTCCGAGGACAGGGGGCGCAGGTACGCAGTATTTT; CDR3: CASRSPRTGGAGTQYF; size: many; V: TRBV28; J: TRBJ2-3; D: TRBD1
DNA: TGCGCCAGCAGCTTGGCCGGGACTAGCTTTGATACGCAGTATTTT; CDR3: CASSLAGTSFDTQYF; size: NA; V: TRBV5-1; J: TRBJ2-3; D: TRBD2
DNA: TGTGCCAGCAGCCGCTTGGACGGTAGCAATCAGCCCCAGCATTTT; CDR3: CASSRLDGSNQPQHF; size: NA; V: TRBV4-2; J: TRBJ1-5; D: NA
DNA: TGCAGTGCGGCGTTGGCGGGGGGGCCAAAGACCCAGTACTTC; CDR3: CSAALAGGPKTQYF; size: few; V: TRBV20-1; J: TRBJ2-5; D: TRBD2
DNA: TGTGCCACAAGACCGAGCAATGAGCAGTTCTTC; CDR3: CATRPSNEQFF; size: few; V: TRBV7-2; J: TRBJ2-1; D: NA
DNA: TGTGCCAGCACTTTAGCGGGCCTTTTAGCCAAAAACATTCAGTACTTC; CDR3: CASTLAGLLAKNIQYF; size: NA; V: TRBV12-3/TRBV12-4; J: TRBJ2-4; D: TRBD2
DNA: TGTGCCAGCAGTAACTACTTGGAGGGGTTGAATGAGCAGTTCTTC; CDR3: CASSNYLEGLNEQFF; size: few; V: TRBV6-5; J: TRBJ2-1; D: NA
DNA: TGTGCCAGCAGCTTTAGTCCTAACTATGACTACACCTTC; CDR3: CASSFSPNYDYTF; size: NA; V: TRBV2; J: TRBJ1-2; D: NA
DNA: TGTGCCAGCAGTTCGGACAGGAAGCGAAACACCATATATTTT; CDR3: CASSSDRKRNTIYF; size: many; V: TRBV27; J: TRBJ1-3; D: TRBD1
DNA: TGTGCCAGCAGTTACGTGGGGGTAGATGAGCAGTTCTTC; CDR3: CASSYVGVDEQFF; size: many; V: TRBV6-2/TRBV6-3; J: TRBJ2-1; D: NA
DNA: TGTGCCAGCAGTTTACAGGCCGCCACCGGGGAGCTGTTTTTT; CDR3: CASSLQAATGELFF; size: NA; V: TRBV28; J: TRBJ2-2; D: NA